One sample yielded the 2 T cell receptor beta chains listed below, sequenced in a study of spatial heterogeneity in lung cancer (dated by TCRdb to the late 2010s). Libraries were prepared through 5' RACE. Sequencer: NextSeq 500. TCRdb reanalyzed the raw reads on its own, using fastp at Q25 for trimming and MiXCR for clone calling, and kept in-frame beta chains. Every entry covers one CDR3 protein and lists the most common genes and DNA from its rows. Counted in this sample were around 1,300 distinct CDR3 sequences; roughly three fifths of them appeared once. 6.5% to 10% of the sample is in the top ten clones. The sample's time point label, in plain terms: blood at routine non-recurrence follow-up after resection. The source was PBMCs, collected at follow-up. The source of these receptors is a female donor with early-stage non-small cell lung cancer.

In the case of this clonotype: A library made for alpha chains picked up this beta chain off target, so its size means little. This chain uses TRBV5-1 with TRBJ2-5; D remains ambiguous. This CDR3 has 14 residues. Trimming pared 0 bases from V and 1 base from J, leaving 7 bases between. The germline V gene encodes CDR1 SGHRS and CDR2 YFSETQ. The CDR3 DNA is TGCGCCAGCAGCTTGGAAGCTCGCCAAGAGACCCAGTACTTC. Its translation is CASSLEARQETQYF. Full variable domain (missing parts from reference TRBV5-1 and TRBJ2-5): KAGVTQTPRYLIKTRGQQVTLSCSPISGHRSVSWYQQTPGQGLQFLFEYFSETQRNKGNFPGRFSGRQFSNSRSEMNVSTLELGDSALYLCASSLEARQETQYFGPGTRLLVL.

With regard to this clonotype: With the library built for alpha chains, this beta chain is off target and its frequency is not meaningful. The chain uses TRBV12-3 or TRBV12-4 and TRBJ2-3, with 7 bases lining up with TRBD1. There are 13 residues in the CDR3. Trimming cost V 6 bases and J 2 bases; bases outside gene matches: 2. The CDR3 DNA reads TGTGCCAGCAGGGGACAGATCACAGATACGCAGTATTTT. Amino acids: CASRGQITDTQYF.